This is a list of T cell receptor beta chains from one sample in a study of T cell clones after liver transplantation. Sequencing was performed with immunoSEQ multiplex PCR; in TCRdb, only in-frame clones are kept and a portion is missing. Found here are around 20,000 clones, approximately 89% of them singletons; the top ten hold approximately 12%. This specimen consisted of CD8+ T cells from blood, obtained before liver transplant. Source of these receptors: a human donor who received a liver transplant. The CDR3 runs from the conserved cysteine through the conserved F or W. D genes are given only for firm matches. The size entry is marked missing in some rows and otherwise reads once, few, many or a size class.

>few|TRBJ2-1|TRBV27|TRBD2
TGTGCCAGCAGTTTCCCGGGGCGGGAGGGCCGCGATGAGCAGTTCTTC
CASSFPGREGRDEQFF
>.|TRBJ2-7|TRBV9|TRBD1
TGTGCCAGCAGCGTAGATACAGGGGTCTCCTACGAGCAGTACTTC
CASSVDTGVSYEQYF
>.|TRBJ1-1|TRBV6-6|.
TGTGCCAGCAGTTATTTGGGGGGCGATTTAGCTTTCTTT
CASSYLGGDLAFF
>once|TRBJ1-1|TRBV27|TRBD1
TGTGCCAGCAGTTTATTCAGGGGGAGCTTTGAAGCTTTCTTT
CASSLFRGSFEAFF
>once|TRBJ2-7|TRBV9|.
TGTGCCAGCAGCGTAGAGGACGGCTACGAGCAGTACTTC
CASSVEDGYEQYF
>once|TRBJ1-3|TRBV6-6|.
TGTGCCAGCAGTTACGGGCACCCCTCTGGAAACACCATATATTTT
CASSYGHPSGNTIYF
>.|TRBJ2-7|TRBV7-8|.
TGTGCCAGCAGCTTAGCGGGAGTCGCCTACGAGCAGTACTTC
CASSLAGVAYEQYF
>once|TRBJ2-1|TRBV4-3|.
TGCGCCAGCAGCCGTGGACTGGAATCCTACAATGAGCAGTTCTTC
CASSRGLESYNEQFF
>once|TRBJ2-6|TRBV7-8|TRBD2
TGTGCCAGCAGCTTACCAACTAGCGGGATCTCTGGGGCCAACGTCCTGACTTTC
CASSLPTSGISGANVLTF
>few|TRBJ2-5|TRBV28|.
TGTGCCAGCAGTGGCACCCAAGAGACCCAGTACTTC
CASSGTQETQYF
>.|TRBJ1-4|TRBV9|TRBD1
TGTGCCAGCAGCGGGGGACAGGGGGAGACAACTAATGAAAAACTGTTTTTT
CASSGGQGETTNEKLFF
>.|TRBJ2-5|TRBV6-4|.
TGTGCCAGCAGTTCCCCGAGGAGGCGGCGGGAGACCCAGTACTTC
CASSSPRRRRETQYF
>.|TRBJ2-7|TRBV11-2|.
TGTGCCAGCAGCTTCAGAGAGGTCCTCGTCCCCGACTACGAGCAGTACTTC
CASSFREVLVPDYEQYF
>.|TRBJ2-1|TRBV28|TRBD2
TGTGCCAGCAGCCTAACTAAGCGGGATAGTCGCGATGAGCAGTTCTTC
CASSLTKRDSRDEQFF
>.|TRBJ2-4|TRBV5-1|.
TGCGCCAGCAGCTTGAATCTAGCCAAAAACATTCAGTACTTC
CASSLNLAKNIQYF
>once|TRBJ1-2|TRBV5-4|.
TGTGCCAGCAGTAGCCCACGAGGAGGCTACACCTTC
CASSSPRGGYTF
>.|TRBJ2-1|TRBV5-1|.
TGCGCCAGCAGCTTACTAGGCAATGAGCAGTTCTTC
CASSLLGNEQFF
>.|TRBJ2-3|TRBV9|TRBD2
TGTGCCAGCAGCTCAAGACCAGCGGGAGAGTATGATACGCAGTATTTT
CASSSRPAGEYDTQYF
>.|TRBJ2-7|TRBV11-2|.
TGTGCCAGCAGCTTAGGGCCGGGGAACTACGAGCAGTACTTC
CASSLGPGNYEQYF
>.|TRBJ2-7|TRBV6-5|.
TGTGCCAGCAGTTACTCGACCCCTGGGGATTACGAGCAGTACTTC
CASSYSTPGDYEQYF
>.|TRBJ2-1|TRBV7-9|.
TGTGCCAGCAGCTTAGTTAACGGGGCAGCATCCCACAATGAGCAGTTCTTC
CASSLVNGAASHNEQFF
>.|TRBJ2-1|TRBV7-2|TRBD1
TGTGCCAGCAGCCCGGGGACAGCTTTCTACAATGAGCAGTTCTTC
CASSPGTAFYNEQFF
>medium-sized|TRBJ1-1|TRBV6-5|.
TGTGCCAGCAGTTACATGAACACTGAAGCTTTCTTT
CASSYMNTEAFF
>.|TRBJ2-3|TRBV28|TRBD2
TGTGCCAGCAGTTTGGCCAAGCGGGAGGTGGCAGATACGCAGTATTTT
CASSLAKREVADTQYF
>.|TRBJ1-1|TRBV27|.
TGTGCCAGCAGTCTGGGGTCGATCCCGGGGAACACTGAAGCTTTCTTT
CASSLGSIPGNTEAFF
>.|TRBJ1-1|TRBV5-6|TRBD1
TGTGCCAGCAGCTTGCTCCCGGCAGGGGGGGACACTGAAGCTTTCTTT
CASSLLPAGGDTEAFF
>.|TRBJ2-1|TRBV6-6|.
TGTGCCAGCAGTTACCGAACGGGATCCTACAGTAGGCAGTTCTTC
CASSYRTGSYSRQFF
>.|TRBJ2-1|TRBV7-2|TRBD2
TGTGCCAGCAGCTCCTCGCGGGGGCCCTCTAGCGGGAGGGACAATGAGCAGTTCTTC
CASSSSRGPSSGRDNEQFF
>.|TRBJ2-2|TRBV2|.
TGTGCCAGCGGGAAGGGGACACTAAACACCGGGGAGCTGTTTTTT
CASGKGTLNTGELFF